This TCR beta chain was documented in a study of human T cells and chemical hapten exposure. As handled by the study authors: TCRs per sample had a median of around 98,000 and ranged from roughly 23,224 to 700,000. TCRdb passed the 5' RACE reads through MiXCR, listing each CDR3 protein once. TCRdb, not the original authors, processed these V and J calls. The sample records 110,000 or so distinct CDR3 sequences, around 20% being singletons. Total RNA was isolated from unfractionated whole blood. Many counts were recorded for this clonotype. The CDR3 sequence is 14 residues long. Trimming stripped 5 bases from V and 5 bases from J, with 14 bases between. Per germline, CDR1 SGHTA and CDR2 FQGNSA.

The chain joins TRBV7-2 to TRBJ2-3; no clear D gene. This clonotype was sampled from a human donor in good health. The CDR3 DNA reads as TGTGCCAGCAGCCCCCCCATGCGGAGAGATACGCAGTATTTT. It codes for CASSPPMRRDTQYF.